These 16 T cell receptor beta chains were sequenced from one sample in a study of OX40 agonist ivuxolimab in advanced cancers. Libraries were built with the immunoSEQ multiplex PCR assay. The table was pulled from immuneACCESS by TCRdb, which kept in-frame rearrangements only. Such tables lose some clones; where checked, under half of the loss comes from unresolved V genes, and the rest has no known cause. The sample records roughly 46,000 clones, 75% to 85% of which are singletons. The top ten hold 2.6% of the sample. The sequenced sample was CD4+ or CD8+ T cells sorted from blood, obtained in a trial of the OX40 agonist ivuxolimab. The receptors here all came from an adult with an advanced solid tumor such as melanoma, head and neck, liver or kidney cancer.

This clone was observed a single time. The gene calls are TRBV19 and TRBJ1-5; D perhaps matches TRBD1 (6 bases). Germline V gene data show CDR1 as LNHDA and CDR2 as SQIVND (reference sequence). CDR3 length: 14 amino acids. V dropped 4 bases and J dropped 0 bases, with 7 bases sitting between them. This CDR3 is CASSTGVSNQPQHF. CDR3 DNA sequence: TGTGCCAGTAGTACAGGGGTTAGCAATCAGCCCCAGCATTTT.

This chain connects TRBV18 to TRBJ2-2; 8 positions match TRBD2. The CDR3 length is 17 residues. In germline, CDR1 is KGHSH, CDR2 LQKENI. V shed 3 bases and J 2 bases; nucleotides not matched to a gene: 8. CDR3 region: CASSPFKLAANTGELFF. The CDR3 region has the DNA TGTGCCAGCTCACCGTTTAAACTAGCGGCCAACACCGGGGAGCTGTTTTTT. The whole variable domain, filled in from reference TRBV18 and TRBJ2-2, reads NAGVMQNPRHLVRRRGQEARLRCSPMKGHSHVYWYRQLPEEGLKFMVYLQKENIIDESGMPKERFSAEFPKEGPSILRIQQVVRGDSAAYFCASSPFKLAANTGELFFGEGSRLTVL.

The rearrangement joins TRBV30 to TRBJ2-1; no definite D call. Germline assignment: CDR1 GTSNPN and CDR2 SVGIG (reference sequence). This CDR3 region has 16 residues. The ends were cut back, 3 bases at V and 0 bases at J, with 15 bases in the middle. The chain's CDR3 is CAWRGHALSSYNEQFF. The CDR3 DNA follows: TGTGCCTGGAGAGGGCACGCTCTGAGCTCCTACAATGAGCAGTTCTTC.

The chain recombines TRBV14 with TRBJ1-2, with D possibly matching TRBD1 (5 bases). This CDR3 is 13 amino acids long. V lost 5 bases and J lost 4, with 11 bases in between. Germline V CDR1 and CDR2: SGHDN, FVKESK. The CDR3 sequence is CASSWGPFYGYTF. Here the CDR3 DNA reads TGTGCCAGCAGCTGGGGACCTTTCTATGGCTACACCTTC.

This clone has just one count. This chain links TRBV6-6 with TRBJ2-7, with 9 positions matching TRBD1. This CDR3 has 14 residues. The germline CDR1 and CDR2 sequences are MNHNY and SVGAGI (reference sequence). The junction had 11 bases not matched to a gene; V was cut back by 8 bases and J by 6 bases. This CDR3 is CASGGGTGFSEQYF. The CDR3 nucleotides are TGTGCCAGCGGGGGAGGGACAGGGTTTTCCGAGCAGTACTTC.

This chain links TRBV6-1 with TRBJ2-7; D not resolved. Germline V gives CDR1 MNHNS, CDR2 SASEGT. The CDR3 has 15 amino acids. Trimming left V 1 base short and J 1 base short, with 11 bases between. This CDR3 is CASSEGWSQSYEQYF. As DNA, the CDR3 is TGTGCCAGCAGTGAAGGCTGGTCACAGTCCTACGAGCAGTACTTC.

CDR3 nucleotides: TGTGCCAGCAGCTTATCTAGCGGGGGGGCCGGAGGATACGAGCAGTACTTC. Translating gives CASSLSSGGAGGYEQYF. V and J are TRBV7-2 and TRBJ2-7; 12 bases agree with TRBD2. Unmatched junction bases numbered 9, after V lost 2 bases and J lost 4 bases. Looked up from germline, CDR1 is SGHTA and CDR2 is FQGNSA. CDR3 length equals 17 residues. The whole variable domain, filled in from reference TRBV7-2 and TRBJ2-7, reads GAGVSQSPSNKVTEKGKDVELRCDPISGHTALYWYRQSLGQGLEFLIYFQGNSAPDKSGLPSDRFSAERTGGSVSTLTIQRTQQEDSAVYLCASSLSSGGAGGYEQYFGPGTRLTVT.

The chain is built from TRBV15 and TRBJ2-1, with 7 bases lining up with TRBD2. V lost 1 base and J lost 6; bases outside the gene matches: 6. The CDR3 has 15 amino acids. The germline V gene encodes CDR1 LNHNV and CDR2 YYDKDF (reference sequence). CDR3 sequence (DNA): TGTGCCACCAGCAGAGGTGGGGGGGTTCCCAATGAGCAGTTCTTC. Protein: CATSRGGGVPNEQFF.

The count of this clone is one. V is TRBV6-1 and J is TRBJ2-1, with D perhaps given as TRBD1 or TRBD2 (5 bases each). The germline CDR1 and CDR2 sequences are MNHNS and SASEGT. The CDR3 sequence is 17 residues long. V was shortened by 3 bases and J by 4 bases, with 19 bases between the two germline ends. The CDR3 coding sequence is TGTGCCAGCAGTGATCTTCCCGGGACCCTGGTTTACAATGAGCAGTTCTTC. Its translation: CASSDLPGTLVYNEQFF.

The V call is TRBV4-3, the J call TRBJ1-2; TRBD1 aligns across 7 bases. This CDR3 has 14 amino acids. The V segment lost 3 bases and the J segment 0 bases; nucleotides outside the gene matches: 1. The germline V gene encodes CDR1 LGHNA and CDR2 YSLEER. The CDR3 nucleotides read TGCGCCAGCAGCCAGGGGACAGCTAACTATGGCTACACCTTC. This translates into CASSQGTANYGYTF.

V gene TRBV5-6 combines with J gene TRBJ1-5; D gene uncertain. This CDR3 spans 14 amino acids. Germline V lookup: CDR1 SGHDT, CDR2 YYEEEE. With 0 bases removed from V and 7 bases from J, the gap between germline ends came to 11 bases. The CDR3 region is CASSLGEGRQPQHF. For the CDR3, the DNA is TGTGCCAGCAGCTTGGGGGAGGGCAGACAGCCCCAGCATTTT.

The chain joins TRBV14 to TRBJ2-3; TRBD1 aligns across 10 bases. The germline V gene has CDR1 SGHDN and CDR2 FVKESK. V trimming: 3 bases; J trimming: 3 bases; junction bases outside the gene matches: 3. The CDR3 runs 15 residues. The CDR3 loop reads CASSQDRGWTDTQYF. In DNA, the CDR3 is TGTGCCAGCAGCCAGGACAGGGGGTGGACAGATACGCAGTATTTT.

The chain has TRBV2 and TRBJ1-2; D is unclear. Germline V lookup: CDR1 SNHLY, CDR2 FYNNEI. The CDR3 length is 14 residues. V was pared by 4 bases and J by 0 bases, with 9 bases between. The CDR3 DNA is TGTGCCAGCAGTGTAGGCAGACCTAACTATGGCTACACCTTC. Its protein product is CASSVGRPNYGYTF.

The rearrangement uses TRBV7-9 and TRBJ1-4, with 8 bases fitting TRBD1. Germline CDR1 SEHNR, CDR2 FQNEAQ (reference sequence). The CDR3 has 15 amino acids. V shed 2 bases and J 5 bases; nucleotides not matched to a gene: 4. CDR3 loop: CASSLQGALNEKLFF. CDR3 nucleotide sequence: TGTGCCAGCAGCTTACAGGGGGCGTTGAATGAAAAACTGTTTTTT.

The V and J genes are TRBV18 and TRBJ1-4, with a tentative D call TRBD1 (5 bases). Germline assignment: CDR1 KGHSH and CDR2 LQKENI. The CDR3 has 13 amino acids. V dropped 4 bases and J dropped 7 bases, with 10 bases sitting between them. The CDR3 region has the DNA TGTGCCAGCTCACTTGGGACGTCTGAAAAACTGTTTTTT. Translating it yields CASSLGTSEKLFF.

This chain joins TRBV5-4 and TRBJ2-1; TRBD2 matches 8 bases. CDR3 length: 14 amino acids. The junction had 4 bases not matched to a gene; V was cut back by 4 bases and J by 4 bases. CDR1 is SGHNT, CDR2 YYREEE, per germline (reference sequence). The CDR3 DNA is TGTGCCAGCAGCGCGGGACTAGATTACAATGAGCAGTTCTTC. Protein: CASSAGLDYNEQFF.